Listed here are 31 T cell receptor beta chains from one sample, sequenced in a study of graft-versus-host responses after intestinal transplantation. These receptors' antigens are unknown. The table came from immunoSEQ multiplex PCR; TCRdb's copy has only in-frame clones and leaves some out. The data contain over 70,000 clones, around 96% of them seen just once; the ten biggest clones take up around 0.54%. Sequenced here: unstimulated CD8+ T cells sorted from spleen or lymph node cells, sampled before intestinal transplant. These receptors originate from a human donor who received an intestinal transplant.

The J gene is TRBJ2-7, the V gene TRBV4-2; 11 positions match TRBD2. The CDR3 contains 15 residues. V dropped 2 bases and J dropped 3; count of bases not matched to a gene: 3. In germline, CDR1 is LGHNA, CDR2 YNFKEQ. CDR3 in amino acids: CASSQPGLAVYEQYF. Here the CDR3 DNA reads TGTGCCAGCAGCCAACCGGGACTAGCGGTCTACGAGCAGTACTTC.

J is TRBJ2-1 and V is TRBV7-9, with D perhaps TRBD1 or TRBD2 (5 bases each). Germline CDR1 is SEHNR and CDR2 is FQNEAQ (reference sequence). The CDR3 length is 15 residues. Trimming removed 3 bases at V and 1 base at J, with 10 bases between. CDR3 bases: TGTGCCAGCAGCTTCGGGACGGAATCCTACAATGAGCAGTTCTTC. Encoded protein: CASSFGTESYNEQFF.

The chain combines TRBV11-3 with TRBJ2-3; TRBD2 matches at 11 bases. The CDR3 runs to 15 residues. Germline CDR1 SGHNT, CDR2 YENEEA. Trimming at V came to 4 bases and at J to 8 bases, leaving 8 bases not matched to a gene. CDR3 residues: CASSYRGTSGTTQYF. The CDR3 bases are TGTGCCAGCAGCTATAGGGGGACTAGCGGTACTACGCAGTATTTT.

This clone was found a few times. This rearrangement joins TRBV19 to TRBJ1-3; no definite D call. Germline CDR1 is LNHDA and CDR2 is SQIVND (reference sequence). Trimming took 2 bases from V and 2 from J, leaving 19 bases between them. The CDR3 loop spans 18 amino acids. The CDR3 reads CASSIYSDLREAGNTIYF. The DNA of the CDR3 is TGTGCCAGTAGTATATATTCCGATTTGCGGGAGGCTGGAAACACCATATATTTT.

The chain couples TRBV4-2 to TRBJ2-3; D is possibly TRBD2 (6 bases). The CDR3 loop spans 12 amino acids. V lost 1 base and J lost 11, with 10 bases in between. Germline-derived CDR1 and CDR2 are LGHNA and YNFKEQ. The CDR3 region has the DNA TGTGCCAGCAGCCAAGGGCCGGGACTGCAGTATTTT. This sequence encodes CASSQGPGLQYF.

The chain employs TRBV7-9 and TRBJ1-1; TRBD1 aligns across 7 bases. V shed 3 bases and J 0 bases; nucleotides not matched to a gene: 7. CDR1 and CDR2 (germline): SEHNR, FQNEAQ (reference sequence). This CDR3 comprises 16 residues. The CDR3 sequence: CASSLGKTGMNTEAFF. CDR3 coding DNA: TGTGCCAGCAGCTTGGGGAAGACAGGGATGAACACTGAAGCTTTCTTT.

The chain joins TRBV4-1 to TRBJ2-1; 13 positions match TRBD2. The trim removed 0 bases at V and 8 bases at J, leaving 13 bases unmatched. From germline, CDR1 is MGHRA and CDR2 YSYEKL. The CDR3 is 19 residues long. The CDR3 DNA is TGCGCCAGCAGCCAAGATACGGTATCTGGACTAGCGGGAGTGGATGAGCAGTTCTTC. Protein product: CASSQDTVSGLAGVDEQFF.

The V call is TRBV27, the J call TRBJ1-1, with D hard to call. The CDR3 totals 12 residues. Per the germline V gene, CDR1 is MNHEY and CDR2 is SMNVEV (reference sequence). Deletions cut 5 bases from V and 5 bases from J, with 9 bases between. The CDR3 DNA follows: TGTGCCAGCAGTCCGTCGGGGACTGAAGCTTTCTTT. Its translation is CASSPSGTEAFF.

The J gene is TRBJ1-2, the V gene TRBV6-1; perhaps TRBD1 as D (6 bases). The CDR3 loop spans 15 amino acids. CDR1 and CDR2 from the germline V gene are MNHNS and SASEGT. V lost 6 bases to trimming and J lost 4 bases, with 18 bases between them. CDR3 in DNA: TGTGCCAGCAGGGGGGCAGGGAGAGAGACCTATGGCTACACCTTC. It encodes CASRGAGRETYGYTF.

This rearrangement joins TRBV11-2 to TRBJ2-7; no clear D. CDR3 length: 17 residues. Germline V gene data show CDR1 as SGHAT and CDR2 as FQNNGV. Trimming took off 0 bases at V and 0 bases at J, with 15 bases between the two ends. DNA of the CDR3: TGTGCCAGCAGCTTAGATCTTACTGGGATCCTCTCCTACGAGCAGTACTTC. It yields the protein CASSLDLTGILSYEQYF.

CDR3 loop: CASSLGLAGIGWNEQFF. The CDR3 DNA is TGTGCCAGCAGCTTAGGGTTGGCGGGAATAGGTTGGAATGAGCAGTTCTTC. The V call is TRBV11-2, the J call TRBJ2-1, with D possibly TRBD2 on 6 matching bases. The CDR3 is 17 amino acids. CDR1 is SGHAT, CDR2 FQNNGV, per germline. V lost 1 base to trimming and J lost 7 bases, with 20 bases between them.

This rearrangement joins TRBV9 to TRBJ2-7, with D perhaps TRBD1 or TRBD2 (5 bases each). V was clipped by 0 bases and J by 5 bases, with 12 bases between them. The CDR3 has 14 residues. Germline V gives CDR1 SGDLS, CDR2 YYNGEE. The CDR3 reads CASSVEGRDHEQYF. CDR3 coding DNA: TGTGCCAGCAGCGTAGAGGGCAGGGACCACGAGCAGTACTTC.

The chain is built from TRBV11-2 and TRBJ2-7; D not resolved. The V gene lost 0 bases and the J gene lost 0 bases, with 9 bases spanning the gap. The CDR3 runs to 15 residues. Per the germline V gene, CDR1 is SGHAT and CDR2 is FQNNGV. CDR3 coding DNA: TGTGCCAGCAGCTTAGATAAGGGATTCTCCTACGAGCAGTACTTC. Translated, it gives CASSLDKGFSYEQYF. Full variable domain (outside the CDR3, taken from reference TRBV11-2 and TRBJ2-7): EAGVAQSPRYKIIEKRQSVAFWCNPISGHATLYWYQQILGQGPKLLIQFQNNGVVDDSQLPKDRFSAERLKGVDSTLKIQPAKLEDSAVYLCASSLDKGFSYEQYFGPGTRLTVT.

This clone appeared a single time. This sequence joins TRBV15 and TRBJ2-5, with D possibly matching TRBD1 (6 bases). The CDR3 is 14 residues long. CDR1 LNHNV and CDR2 YYDKDF come from the germline V gene (reference sequence). Trimming took off 5 bases at V and 4 bases at J, with 14 bases between the two ends. CDR3 nucleotides: TGTGCCACCAGCCCCCGAACAGGGAGAGAGACCCAGTACTTC. This encodes CATSPRTGRETQYF. Drawing the rest from reference TRBV15 and TRBJ2-5, the complete variable domain is DAMVIQNPRYQVTQFGKPVTLSCSQTLNHNVMYWYQQKSSQAPKLLFHYYDKDFNNEADTPDNFQSRRPNTSFCFLDIRSPGLGDTAMYLCATSPRTGRETQYFGPGTRLLVL.

The V call is TRBV4-2, the J call TRBJ2-7; D not resolved. V shed 5 bases and J shed 4 bases, with 3 bases lying between them. The CDR3 covers 10 residues. In germline, CDR1 is LGHNA, CDR2 YNFKEQ. The CDR3 is CASSKYEQYF. The CDR3 DNA follows: TGTGCCAGCAGCAAGTACGAGCAGTACTTC.

This chain joins TRBV7-8 and TRBJ2-7, with TRBD2 matching 8 bases. V shed 5 bases, J shed 0 bases, and the junction held 12 bases outside the gene matches. The CDR3 sequence is 17 residues long. Germline V gene sequence: CDR1 SGHVS, CDR2 FQNEAQ. The CDR3 region has the DNA TGTGCCAGCAGCGTAGGACCCGGGACTAGTAGCTCCTACGAGCAGTACTTC. Amino acid sequence: CASSVGPGTSSSYEQYF.

The gene calls are TRBV7-9 and TRBJ1-2, with 7 bases fitting TRBD1. The CDR3 covers 18 residues. Trimming removed 3 bases from V and 0 bases from J; junction bases left unmatched: 13. Germline V gene data show CDR1 as SEHNR and CDR2 as FQNEAQ (reference sequence). CDR3 amino acids: CASSFQPGTVPANYGYTF. The CDR3 nucleotides are TGTGCCAGCAGCTTCCAACCCGGGACAGTCCCTGCTAACTATGGCTACACCTTC.

This clone was observed a single time. V is TRBV2 and J is TRBJ2-1; the D gene is possibly TRBD2 (6 bases). Germline lookup yields CDR1 SNHLY and CDR2 FYNNEI. The CDR3 loop spans 16 amino acids. V shed 5 bases and J shed 7 bases, with 21 bases lying between them. The CDR3 DNA reads as TGTGCCAGCAGTTTGCGGGGTCTCGTACCCTCGAATGAGCAGTTCTTC. This gives the protein CASSLRGLVPSNEQFF.

CDR3 DNA: TGCGCCAGCAGCCAAGGACTCCTAGGAGATACGCAGTATTTT. Translated, it gives CASSQGLLGDTQYF. V usage is TRBV4-1 and J usage is TRBJ2-3; D unresolved. This CDR3 contains 14 residues. Germline values: CDR1 MGHRA, CDR2 YSYEKL. Between the trimmed V and J ends, which lost 1 base and 5 bases, there was a span of 10 bases.

CDR3 residues: CASSLPKDGGNTEAFF. As DNA, the CDR3 is TGTGCCAGCAGTTTACCTAAGGACGGGGGGAACACTGAAGCTTTCTTT. V usage is TRBV6-5 and J usage is TRBJ1-1, with D possibly TRBD1 on 5 matching bases. V was shortened by 4 bases and J by 1 base, with 16 bases between the two germline ends. This CDR3 region has 16 residues. Germline assignment: CDR1 MNHEY and CDR2 SVGAGI.

J is TRBJ2-3 and V is TRBV7-2; TRBD2 agrees at 14 bases. The germline V gene has CDR1 SGHTA and CDR2 FQGNSA. J gave up 14 bases and V 1 base, and 11 bases lay outside the gene matches. CDR3 length equals 16 residues. DNA for the CDR3: TGTGCCAGCAGCTTAGAAGGACTAGCGGGAGGCCCTCCCTCGTATTTT. It translates to CASSLEGLAGGPPSYF.

Details on this clone: Other nucleotide sequences from this sample produce the same CDR3. This chain connects TRBV19 to TRBJ1-1; no reliable D call. The germline V gene encodes CDR1 LNHDA and CDR2 SQIVND (reference sequence). V lost 5 bases, J lost 4 bases, and 5 bases lay in between. This CDR3 spans 11 amino acids. In DNA form, the CDR3 reads TGTGCCAGTAGTCTGGGCACTGAAGCTTTCTTT. Protein product: CASSLGTEAFF.

The rearrangement links TRBV4-1 to TRBJ2-7; no reliable D call. V was trimmed by 0 bases and J by 3 bases, leaving 9 bases between them. Germline CDR1 is MGHRA and CDR2 is YSYEKL. This CDR3 region has 14 residues. CDR3 in DNA: TGCGCCAGCAGCCAAGACGCGGACGGCTACGAGCAGTACTTC. Protein sequence: CASSQDADGYEQYF.

CDR3 residues: CASSEQESNQPQHF. The CDR3 DNA reads TGTGCCAGCAGTGAACAGGAGAGCAATCAGCCCCAGCATTTT. This sequence joins TRBV6-1 and TRBJ1-5; D is undetermined. Germline V gives CDR1 MNHNS, CDR2 SASEGT. Trimming stripped 2 bases from V and 1 base from J, with 6 bases between. The CDR3 covers 14 residues.

J is TRBJ2-7 and V is TRBV28; TRBD1 matches at 9 bases. This CDR3 region has 14 residues. The V gene end was trimmed by 7 bases and the J gene end by 1 base; junction bases not matched to a gene: 5. The germline V gene has CDR1 MDHEN and CDR2 SYDVKM. The DNA of the CDR3 is TGTGCCAGCACCCCAGACAGGGGGTCCTACGAGCAGTACTTC. Protein: CASTPDRGSYEQYF.

This chain joins TRBV6-1 and TRBJ2-7, with D hard to call. Trimming pared 5 bases from V and 6 bases from J, leaving 14 bases between. This CDR3 contains 13 residues. Germline V gene sequence: CDR1 MNHNS, CDR2 SASEGT. CDR3 region: CASSNTLTREQYF. The CDR3 DNA is TGTGCCAGCAGTAACACCTTGACTCGCGAGCAGTACTTC.

The gene calls are TRBV27 and TRBJ1-5; D unclear. The CDR3 has 14 amino acids. Germline-derived CDR1 and CDR2 are MNHEY and SMNVEV (reference sequence). The V gene lost 7 bases and the J gene lost 0 bases, with 10 bases spanning the gap. CDR3 sequence (DNA): TGTGCCAGCAAAGAAGGAATTAGCAATCAGCCCCAGCATTTT. Its protein is CASKEGISNQPQHF.

The chain employs TRBV11-2 and TRBJ1-1; the match to TRBD1 covers 7 bases. CDR3 length: 15 amino acids. CDR1 and CDR2 from the germline V gene are SGHAT and FQNNGV. Trimming removed 5 bases from V and 1 base from J; junction bases left unmatched: 7. This CDR3 is CASSGAGTENTEAFF. The CDR3 coding sequence is TGTGCCAGCAGCGGAGCCGGGACAGAGAACACTGAAGCTTTCTTT.

The chain recombines TRBV6-1 with TRBJ2-7; 9 bases agree with TRBD1. Looked up from germline, CDR1 is MNHNS and CDR2 is SASEGT. This CDR3 region has 19 residues. V lost 3 bases and J lost 0; bases outside the gene matches: 15. The CDR3 DNA sequence: TGTGCCAGCAGTGACGAGGGACAGGGTCGAGTATTGGGCTCCTACGAGCAGTACTTC. Translating gives CASSDEGQGRVLGSYEQYF.

The sample holds a few counts of this clone. The CDR3 region is CASSELSGANVLTF. CDR3 sequence (DNA): TGTGCCAGCAGTGAACTCTCTGGGGCCAACGTCCTGACTTTC. The chain recombines TRBV6-1 with TRBJ2-6; D is ambiguous. CDR1 and CDR2 from the germline V gene are MNHNS and SASEGT. V was pared by 2 bases and J by 0 bases, with 2 bases between. This CDR3 is built from 14 residues.

V and J are TRBV27 and TRBJ2-3; 8 bases match TRBD2. V lost 4 bases, J lost 4 bases, and 19 bases stayed unmatched. This CDR3 region has 19 residues. CDR1 MNHEY and CDR2 SMNVEV come from the germline V gene (reference sequence). This CDR3 is CASSWGAGVFEGGADTQYF. The CDR3 nucleotides read TGTGCCAGCAGTTGGGGAGCGGGAGTGTTTGAGGGAGGGGCAGATACGCAGTATTTT.